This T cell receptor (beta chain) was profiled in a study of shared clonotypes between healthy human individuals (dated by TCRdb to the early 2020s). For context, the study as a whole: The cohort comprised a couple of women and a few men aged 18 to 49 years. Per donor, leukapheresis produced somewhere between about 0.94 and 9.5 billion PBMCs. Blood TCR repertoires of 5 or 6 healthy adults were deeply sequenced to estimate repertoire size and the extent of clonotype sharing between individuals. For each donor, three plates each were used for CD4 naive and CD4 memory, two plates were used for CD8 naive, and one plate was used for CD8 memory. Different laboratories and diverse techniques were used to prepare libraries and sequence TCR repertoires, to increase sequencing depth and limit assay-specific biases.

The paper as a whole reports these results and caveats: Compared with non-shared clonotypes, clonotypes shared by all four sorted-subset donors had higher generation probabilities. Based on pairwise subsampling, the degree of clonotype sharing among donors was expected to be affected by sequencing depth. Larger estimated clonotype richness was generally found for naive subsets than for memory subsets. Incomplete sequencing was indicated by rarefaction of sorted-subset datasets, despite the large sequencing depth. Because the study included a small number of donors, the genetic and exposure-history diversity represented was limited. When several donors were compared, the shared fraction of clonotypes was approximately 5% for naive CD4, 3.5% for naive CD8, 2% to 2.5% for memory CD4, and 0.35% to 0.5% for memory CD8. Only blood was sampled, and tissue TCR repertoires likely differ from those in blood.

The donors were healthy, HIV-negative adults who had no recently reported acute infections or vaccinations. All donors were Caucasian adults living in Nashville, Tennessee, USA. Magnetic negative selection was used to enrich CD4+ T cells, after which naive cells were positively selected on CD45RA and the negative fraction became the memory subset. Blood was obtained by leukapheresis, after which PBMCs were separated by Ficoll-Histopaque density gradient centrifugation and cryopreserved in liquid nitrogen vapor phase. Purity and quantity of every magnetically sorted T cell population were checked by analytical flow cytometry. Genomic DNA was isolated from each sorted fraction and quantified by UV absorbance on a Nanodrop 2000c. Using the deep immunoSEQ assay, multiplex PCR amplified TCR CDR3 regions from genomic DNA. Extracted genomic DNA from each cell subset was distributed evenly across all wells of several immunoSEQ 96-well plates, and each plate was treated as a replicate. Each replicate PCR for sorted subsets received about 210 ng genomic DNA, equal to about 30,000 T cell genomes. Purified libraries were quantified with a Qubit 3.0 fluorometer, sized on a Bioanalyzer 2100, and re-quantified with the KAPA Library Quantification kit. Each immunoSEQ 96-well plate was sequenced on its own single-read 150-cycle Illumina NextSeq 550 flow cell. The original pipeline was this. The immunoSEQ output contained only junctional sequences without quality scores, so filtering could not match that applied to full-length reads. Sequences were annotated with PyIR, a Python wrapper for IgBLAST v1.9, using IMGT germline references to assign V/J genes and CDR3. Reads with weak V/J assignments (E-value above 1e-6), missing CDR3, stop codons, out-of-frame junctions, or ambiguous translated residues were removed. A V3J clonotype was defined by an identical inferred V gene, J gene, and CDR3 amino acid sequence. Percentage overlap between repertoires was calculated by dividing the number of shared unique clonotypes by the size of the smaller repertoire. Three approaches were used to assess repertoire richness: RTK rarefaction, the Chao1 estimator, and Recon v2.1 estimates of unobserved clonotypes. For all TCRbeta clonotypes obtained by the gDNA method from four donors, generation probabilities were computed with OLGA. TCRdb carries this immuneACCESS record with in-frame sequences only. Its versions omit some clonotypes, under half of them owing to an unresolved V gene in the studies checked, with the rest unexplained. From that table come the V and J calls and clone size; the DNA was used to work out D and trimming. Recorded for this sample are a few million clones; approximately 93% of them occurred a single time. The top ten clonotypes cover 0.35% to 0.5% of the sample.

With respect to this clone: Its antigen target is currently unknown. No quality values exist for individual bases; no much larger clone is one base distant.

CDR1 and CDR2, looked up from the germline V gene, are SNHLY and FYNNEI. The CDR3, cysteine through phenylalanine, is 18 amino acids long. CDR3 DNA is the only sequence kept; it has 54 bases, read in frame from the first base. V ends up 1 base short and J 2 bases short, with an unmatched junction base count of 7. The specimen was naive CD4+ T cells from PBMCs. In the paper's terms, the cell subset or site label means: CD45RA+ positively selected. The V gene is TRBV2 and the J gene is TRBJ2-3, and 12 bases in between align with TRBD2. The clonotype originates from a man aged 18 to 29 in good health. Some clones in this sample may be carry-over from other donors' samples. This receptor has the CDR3 CASSEGGLAGGLTDTQYF. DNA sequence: TGTGCCAGCAGTGAAGGGGGCCTAGCGGGAGGGCTCACAGATACGCAGTATTTT. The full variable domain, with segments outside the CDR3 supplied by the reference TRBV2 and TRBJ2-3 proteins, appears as EPEVTQTPSHQVTQMGQEVILRCVPISNHLYFYWYRQILGQKVEFLVSFYNNEISEKSEIFDDQFSVERPDGSNFTLKIRSTKLEDSAMYFCASSEGGLAGGLTDTQYFGPGTRLTVL.